This TCR beta chain was identified during a study of cytomegalovirus exposure and HLA in healthy donors. Whole-study findings and limits: A later analysis associated some 16,000 TCR beta sequences with HLA alleles at a 0.05 false discovery rate.

The CDR3 runs 14 residues. CDR1 is SGDLS and CDR2 is YYNGEE in the germline V gene. Trimming pared 1 base from V and 6 bases from J, leaving 10 bases between. On this clone: Its antigen is undetermined.

Primers included in the PCR were 60 Vbeta and 13 Jbeta primers. The assay was immunoSEQ multiplex PCR, and TCRdb's table has in-frame clones only and misses some. Of 200,000 to 250,000 clones in the sample, approximately 78% were seen once. The chain couples TRBV9 to TRBJ2-2, with D hard to call. The sample consisted of PBMCs. The origin of this receptor is a woman between 40 and 55 years old in good health and CMV-seronegative. CDR3 DNA sequence: TGTGCCAGCAGCGTAATCTCTGGCCCCGGGGAGCTGTTTTTT. Residues: CASSVISGPGELFF.